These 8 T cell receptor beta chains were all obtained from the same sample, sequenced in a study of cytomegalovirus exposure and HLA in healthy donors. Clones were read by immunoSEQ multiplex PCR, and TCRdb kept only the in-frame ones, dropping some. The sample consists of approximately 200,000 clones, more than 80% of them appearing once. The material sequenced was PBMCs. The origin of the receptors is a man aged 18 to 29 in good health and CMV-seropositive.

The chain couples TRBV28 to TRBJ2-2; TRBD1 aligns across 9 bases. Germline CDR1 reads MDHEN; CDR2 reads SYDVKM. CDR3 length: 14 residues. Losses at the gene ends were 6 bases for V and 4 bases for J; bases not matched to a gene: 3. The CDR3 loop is CASRWTGVTGELFF. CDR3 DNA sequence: TGTGCCAGCAGGTGGACAGGGGTCACCGGGGAGCTGTTTTTT. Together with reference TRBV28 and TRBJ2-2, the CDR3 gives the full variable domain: DVKVTQSSRYLVKRTGEKVFLECVQDMDHENMFWYRQDPGLGLRLIYFSYDVKMKEKGDIPEGYSVSREKKERFSLILESASTNQTSMYLCASRWTGVTGELFFGEGSRLTVL.

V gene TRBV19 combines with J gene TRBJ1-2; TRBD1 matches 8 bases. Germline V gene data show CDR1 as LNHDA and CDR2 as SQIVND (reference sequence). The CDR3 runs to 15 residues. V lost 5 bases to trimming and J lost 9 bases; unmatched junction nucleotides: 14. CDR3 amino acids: CASSSNPDRGSSYTF. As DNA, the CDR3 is TGTGCCAGTAGTTCTAATCCCGACAGGGGTTCCAGCTACACCTTC.

CDR3: CASSGHTEAFF. DNA for the CDR3: TGTGCCAGCAGCGGGCACACTGAAGCTTTCTTT. V and J are TRBV7-9 and TRBJ1-1; D is unresolved. Germline V lookup: CDR1 SEHNR, CDR2 FQNEAQ (reference sequence). Trimming took 5 bases from V and 3 from J, leaving 4 bases between them. This CDR3 is built from 11 residues.

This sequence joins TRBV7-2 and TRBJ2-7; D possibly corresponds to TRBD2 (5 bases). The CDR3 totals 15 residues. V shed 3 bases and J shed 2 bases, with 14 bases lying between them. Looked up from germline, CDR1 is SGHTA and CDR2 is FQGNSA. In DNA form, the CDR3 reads TGTGCCAGCAGCTTCGGGATTGATCGGACCTACGAGCAGTACTTC. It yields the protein CASSFGIDRTYEQYF.

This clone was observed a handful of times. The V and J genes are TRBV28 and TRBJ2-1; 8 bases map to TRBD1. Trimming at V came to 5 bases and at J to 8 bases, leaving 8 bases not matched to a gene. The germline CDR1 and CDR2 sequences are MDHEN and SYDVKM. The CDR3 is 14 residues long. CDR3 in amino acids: CASSPIDRGYEQFF. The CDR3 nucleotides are TGTGCCAGCAGTCCCATCGACAGGGGCTATGAGCAGTTCTTC.

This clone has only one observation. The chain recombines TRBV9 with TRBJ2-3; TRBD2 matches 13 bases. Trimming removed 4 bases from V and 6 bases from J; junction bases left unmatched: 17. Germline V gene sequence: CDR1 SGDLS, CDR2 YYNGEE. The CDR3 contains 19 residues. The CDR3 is CASSPSPRTSGSGIDTQYF. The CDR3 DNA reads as TGTGCCAGCAGCCCCTCCCCCCGGACTAGCGGGAGCGGGATTGATACGCAGTATTTT. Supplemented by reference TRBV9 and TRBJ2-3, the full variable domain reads DSGVTQTPKHLITATGQRVTLRCSPRSGDLSVYWYQQSLDQGLQFLIQYYNGEERAKGNILERFSAQQFPDLHSELNLSSLELGDSALYFCASSPSPRTSGSGIDTQYFGPGTRLTVL.

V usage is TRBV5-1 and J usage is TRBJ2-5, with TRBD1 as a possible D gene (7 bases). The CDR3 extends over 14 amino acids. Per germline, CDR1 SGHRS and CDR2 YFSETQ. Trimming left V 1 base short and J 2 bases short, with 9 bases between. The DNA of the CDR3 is TGCGCCAGCAGCTTGCCAGGGGGGCAAGAGACCCAGTACTTC. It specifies CASSLPGGQETQYF.

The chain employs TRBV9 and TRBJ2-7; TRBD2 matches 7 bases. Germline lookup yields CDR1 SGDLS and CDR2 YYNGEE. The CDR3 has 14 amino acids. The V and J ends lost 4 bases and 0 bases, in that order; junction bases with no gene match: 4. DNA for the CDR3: TGTGCCAGCAGCCGGGGGGAAGTCTCCTACGAGCAGTACTTC. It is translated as CASSRGEVSYEQYF.